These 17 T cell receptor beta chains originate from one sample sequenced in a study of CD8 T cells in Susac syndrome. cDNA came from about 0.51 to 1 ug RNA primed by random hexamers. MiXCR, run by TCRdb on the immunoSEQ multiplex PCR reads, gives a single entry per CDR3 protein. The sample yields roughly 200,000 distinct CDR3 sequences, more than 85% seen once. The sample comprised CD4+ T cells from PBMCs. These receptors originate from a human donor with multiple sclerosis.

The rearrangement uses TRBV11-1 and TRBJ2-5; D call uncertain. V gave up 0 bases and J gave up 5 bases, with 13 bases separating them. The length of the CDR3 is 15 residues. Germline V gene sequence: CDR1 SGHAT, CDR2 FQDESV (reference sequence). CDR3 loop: CASSLAAGTRETQYF. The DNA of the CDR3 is TGTGCCAGCAGCTTAGCAGCAGGCACCAGGGAGACCCAGTACTTC.

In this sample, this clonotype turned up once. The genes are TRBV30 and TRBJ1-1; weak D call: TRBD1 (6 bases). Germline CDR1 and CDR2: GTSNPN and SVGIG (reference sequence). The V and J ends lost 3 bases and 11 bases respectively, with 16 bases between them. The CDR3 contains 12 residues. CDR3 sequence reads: CAWSPQGREAFF. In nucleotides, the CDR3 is TGTGCCTGGAGCCCACAGGGACGGGAGGCTTTCTTT.

This chain's CDR3 is CSATAGQEYNEQFF. Here the CDR3 DNA reads TGCAGTGCCACTGCGGGACAGGAGTACAATGAGCAGTTCTTC. The chain links TRBV20-1 to TRBJ2-1; 8 positions match TRBD1. The CDR3 totals 14 residues. Germline trimming cut 6 bases from V and 4 bases from J; bases unmatched to any gene: 8. The germline CDR1 and CDR2 sequences are DFQATT and SNEGSKA (reference sequence).

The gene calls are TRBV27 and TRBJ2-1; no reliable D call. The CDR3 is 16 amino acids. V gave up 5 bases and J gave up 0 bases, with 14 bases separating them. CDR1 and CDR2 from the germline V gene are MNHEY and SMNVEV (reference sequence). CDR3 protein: CASSPRKALSYNEQFF. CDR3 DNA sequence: TGTGCCAGCAGTCCCAGGAAGGCCCTCTCCTACAATGAGCAGTTCTTC.

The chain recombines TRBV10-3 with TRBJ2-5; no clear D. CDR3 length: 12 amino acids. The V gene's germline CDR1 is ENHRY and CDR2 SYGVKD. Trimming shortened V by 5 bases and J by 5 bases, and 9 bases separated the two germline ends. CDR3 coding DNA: TGTGCCATCAGTCAGGACGGCGAGACCCAGTACTTC. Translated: CAISQDGETQYF.

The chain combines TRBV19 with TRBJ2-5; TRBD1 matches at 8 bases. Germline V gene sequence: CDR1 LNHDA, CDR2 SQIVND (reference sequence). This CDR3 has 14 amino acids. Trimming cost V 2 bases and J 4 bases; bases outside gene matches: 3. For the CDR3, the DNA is TGTGCCAGTAGTATACAGGGGGCGTCAGAGACCCAGTACTTC. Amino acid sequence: CASSIQGASETQYF.

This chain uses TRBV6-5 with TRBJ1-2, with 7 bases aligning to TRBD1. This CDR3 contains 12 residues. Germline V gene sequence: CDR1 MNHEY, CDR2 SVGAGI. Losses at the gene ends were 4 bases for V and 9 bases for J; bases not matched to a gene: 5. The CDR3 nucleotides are TGTGCCAGCAGTTTAGACAGGGCTCGCTACACCTTC. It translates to CASSLDRARYTF.

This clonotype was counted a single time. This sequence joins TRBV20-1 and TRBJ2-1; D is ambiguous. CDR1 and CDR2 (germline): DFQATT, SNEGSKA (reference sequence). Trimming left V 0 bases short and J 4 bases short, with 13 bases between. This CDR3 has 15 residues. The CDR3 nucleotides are TGCAGTGCTAGAGATGGGTCGGCAGGTTACAATGAGCAGTTCTTC. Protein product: CSARDGSAGYNEQFF.

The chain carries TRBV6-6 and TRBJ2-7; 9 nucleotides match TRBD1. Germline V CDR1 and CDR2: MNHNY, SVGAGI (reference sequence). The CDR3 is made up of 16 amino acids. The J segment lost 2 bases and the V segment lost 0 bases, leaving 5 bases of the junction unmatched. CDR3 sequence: CASSYSSGTGPYEQYV. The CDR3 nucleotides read TGTGCCAGCAGTTACTCGAGCGGGACAGGGCCCTACGAGCAGTACGTC.

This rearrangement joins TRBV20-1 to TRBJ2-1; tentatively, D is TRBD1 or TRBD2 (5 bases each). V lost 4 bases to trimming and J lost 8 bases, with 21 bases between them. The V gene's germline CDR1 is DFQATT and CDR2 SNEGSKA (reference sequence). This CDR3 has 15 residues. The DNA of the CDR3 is TGCAGTGCTAAAAGCTGGGCCAAACGGGGCGATGAGCAGTTCTTC. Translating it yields CSAKSWAKRGDEQFF.

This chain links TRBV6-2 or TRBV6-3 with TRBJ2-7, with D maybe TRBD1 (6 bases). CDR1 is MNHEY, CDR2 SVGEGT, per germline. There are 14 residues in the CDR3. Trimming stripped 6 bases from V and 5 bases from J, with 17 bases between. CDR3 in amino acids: CASSTATGPHEQYV. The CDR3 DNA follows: TGTGCCAGCAGCACGGCCACAGGGCCCCACGAGCAGTACGTC.

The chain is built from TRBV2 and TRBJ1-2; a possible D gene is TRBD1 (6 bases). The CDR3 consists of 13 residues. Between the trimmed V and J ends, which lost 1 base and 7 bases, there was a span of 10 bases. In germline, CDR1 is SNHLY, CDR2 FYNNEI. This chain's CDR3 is CASSEEGEVGYTF. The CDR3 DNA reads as TGTGCCAGCAGTGAAGAGGGGGAGGTTGGCTACACCTTC.

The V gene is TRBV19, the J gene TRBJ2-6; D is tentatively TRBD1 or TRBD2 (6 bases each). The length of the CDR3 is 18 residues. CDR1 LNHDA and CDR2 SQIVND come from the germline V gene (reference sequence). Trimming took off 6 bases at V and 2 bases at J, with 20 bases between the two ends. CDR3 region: CASRPGARVQAGANVLTF. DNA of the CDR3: TGTGCCAGTAGGCCGGGGGCCAGGGTTCAGGCTGGGGCCAACGTCCTGACTTTC.

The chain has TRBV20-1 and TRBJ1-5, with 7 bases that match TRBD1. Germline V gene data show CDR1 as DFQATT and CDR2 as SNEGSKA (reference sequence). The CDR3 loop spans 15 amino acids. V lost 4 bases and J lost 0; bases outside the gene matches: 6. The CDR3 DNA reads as TGCAGTGCTACCAATCAGGGGGGTAGCAATCAGCCCCAGCATTTT. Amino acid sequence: CSATNQGGSNQPQHF.

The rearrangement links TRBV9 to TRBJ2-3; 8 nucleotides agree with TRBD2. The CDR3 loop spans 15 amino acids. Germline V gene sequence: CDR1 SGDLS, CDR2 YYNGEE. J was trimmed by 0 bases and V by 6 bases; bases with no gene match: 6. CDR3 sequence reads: CASTAGGASTDTQYF. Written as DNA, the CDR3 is TGTGCCAGCACCGCGGGGGGAGCTAGCACAGATACGCAGTATTTT.

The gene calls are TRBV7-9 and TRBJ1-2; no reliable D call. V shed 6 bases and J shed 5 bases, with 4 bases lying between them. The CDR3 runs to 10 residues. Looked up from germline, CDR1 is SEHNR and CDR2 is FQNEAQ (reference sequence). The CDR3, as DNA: TGTGCCAGCAGTCAATATGGCTACACCTTC. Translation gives CASSQYGYTF. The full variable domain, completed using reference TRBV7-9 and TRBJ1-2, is DTGVSQNPRHKITKRGQNVTFRCDPISEHNRLYWYRQTLGQGPEFLTYFQNEAQLEKSRLLSDRFSAERPKGSFSTLEIQRTEQGDSAMYLCASSQYGYTFGSGTRLTVV.

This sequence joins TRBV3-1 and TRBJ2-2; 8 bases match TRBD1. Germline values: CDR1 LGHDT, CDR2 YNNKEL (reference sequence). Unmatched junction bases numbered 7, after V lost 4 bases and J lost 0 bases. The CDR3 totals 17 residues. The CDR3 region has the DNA TGTGCCAGCAGCCCTTGGACAGGGAGCTCGAACACCGGGGAGCTGTTTTTT. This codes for CASSPWTGSSNTGELFF.